A selection of T cell receptor beta chains follows, all from one sample in a study of radiotherapy plus CTLA-4 blockade in lung cancer. Clones were sequenced by immunoSEQ multiplex PCR, and TCRdb holds only the in-frame ones, with some missing. This sample has around 78,000 clones, with 78% found just once. This specimen consisted of peripheral blood, obtained from a patient treated with radiotherapy plus ipilimumab. Every receptor here comes from a human donor with non-small cell lung cancer who had a partial response to radiotherapy plus ipilimumab. Some clones in this sample may be carry-over from other donors' samples. Both conserved end residues are part of each CDR3. A D gene is named only where the DNA matches it firmly. The size field is filled for only some rows; it gives once, few, many or a size class.

D,size,J,V,length,CDR3,DNA
TRBD1,-,TRBJ2-3,TRBV7-2,15,CASSHTGTVGGTQYF,TGTGCCAGCAGCCACACCGGGACAGTAGGCGGTACGCAGTATTTT
-,-,TRBJ2-7,TRBV25-1,15,CASSEFGGGLREQYF,TGTGCCAGCAGTGAATTTGGAGGGGGACTACGAGAGCAGTACTTC
-,-,TRBJ2-3,TRBV19,16,CASSGPTRERAWGQYF,TGTGCCAGTAGTGGACCGACTAGGGAACGAGCTTGGGGGCAGTATTTT
TRBD2,-,TRBJ2-7,TRBV2,15,CASRILAGGPAEQYF,TGTGCCAGCAGGATCTTAGCGGGGGGGCCGGCCGAGCAGTACTTC
TRBD1,-,TRBJ1-4,TRBV7-9,15,CASSPGGTNNEKLFF,TGTGCCAGCAGCCCAGGGGGCACGAATAATGAAAAACTGTTTTTT
TRBD2,once,TRBJ2-5,TRBV27,17,CASSYYSSGRLGETQYF,TGTGCCAGCAGTTACTACTCTAGCGGGAGGCTAGGAGAGACCCAGTACTTC
-,-,TRBJ1-1,TRBV28,11,CASSYLSEAFF,TGTGCCAGCAGCTATCTTAGTGAAGCTTTCTTT
TRBD1,-,TRBJ1-2,TRBV19,14,CASSPGTANYGYTF,TGTGCCAGTAGCCCCGGGACAGCGAACTATGGCTACACCTTC
TRBD1,-,TRBJ1-1,TRBV5-1,14,CASSVQGAGTEAFF,TGCGCCAGCAGCGTACAGGGGGCGGGCACTGAAGCTTTCTTT
TRBD1,-,TRBJ1-1,TRBV11-2,15,CASSSRDRGHTEAFF,TGTGCCAGCAGCTCCCGGGACAGGGGTCACACTGAAGCTTTCTTT
-,few,TRBJ2-2,TRBV14,15,CASSQDFTVPGELFF,TGTGCCAGCAGCCAAGATTTCACAGTACCCGGGGAGCTGTTTTTT
-,-,TRBJ2-3,TRBV11-2,14,CASSPWRRTDTQYF,TGTGCCAGCAGCCCCTGGCGGCGTACAGATACGCAGTATTTT
TRBD1,-,TRBJ1-4,TRBV5-1,16,CASSQGQGASNEKLFF,TGCGCCAGCAGCCAGGGACAGGGGGCGTCTAATGAAAAACTGTTTTTT
-,-,TRBJ1-2,TRBV27,16,CASSPYGQLANYGYTF,TGTGCCAGCAGTCCCTACGGACAGTTAGCTAACTATGGCTACACCTTC
TRBD1,few,TRBJ2-7,TRBV11-2,14,CASSSRQGRDEQYF,TGTGCCAGCAGCAGCCGACAGGGTCGAGACGAGCAGTACTTC
TRBD2,-,TRBJ2-2,TRBV7-2,14,CASSPAGGVGELFF,TGTGCCAGCAGCCCAGCGGGGGGCGTCGGGGAGCTGTTTTTT
-,-,TRBJ1-2,TRBV15,15,CATSSLFQANYGYTF,TGTGCCACCAGCAGTTTATTTCAGGCCAACTATGGCTACACCTTC
TRBD1,-,TRBJ1-2,TRBV9,16,CASSPHRGDRRYGYTF,TGTGCCAGCAGCCCCCACCGCGGGGACAGACGCTATGGCTACACCTTC
TRBD2,-,TRBJ2-2,TRBV19,19,CASSITSGLAGVGTGELFF,TGTGCCAGTAGTATTACCTCTGGACTAGCGGGAGTGGGGACCGGGGAGCTGTTTTTT
-,-,TRBJ2-3,TRBV18,13,CASSRLLRDTQYF,TGTGCCAGCTCACGACTCCTAAGGGATACGCAGTATTTT
TRBD1,-,TRBJ2-2,TRBV13,14,CASSLIGGSGELFF,TGTGCCAGCAGCTTAATAGGGGGCTCCGGGGAGCTGTTTTTT
TRBD2,-,TRBJ2-5,TRBV6-6,15,CASSYGAGGQETQYF,TGTGCCAGCAGTTATGGGGCGGGGGGCCAAGAGACCCAGTACTTC
TRBD1,-,TRBJ1-6,TRBV18,14,CASSDQGAGSPLHF,TGTGCCAGCTCGGATCAGGGGGCTGGTTCACCCCTCCACTTT
TRBD1,few,TRBJ1-2,TRBV15,16,CATSRTWDREVYGYTF,TGTGCCACCAGCAGGACTTGGGACAGGGAGGTCTATGGCTACACCTTC
-,once,TRBJ2-7,TRBV5-1,17,CASSFPFTGTQTYEQYF,TGCGCCAGCAGCTTCCCCTTTACCGGGACACAAACCTACGAGCAGTACTTC
TRBD1,-,TRBJ1-4,TRBV6-1,16,CAGSGGQGLIREKLFF,TGTGCCGGCAGTGGGGGACAGGGCCTGATCCGGGAAAAACTGTTTTTT
TRBD2,-,TRBJ2-1,TRBV19,14,CASRRLAGAVEQFF,TGTGCCAGTAGACGACTAGCGGGAGCAGTTGAGCAGTTCTTC
TRBD1,-,TRBJ1-4,TRBV28,15,CASSRGQGAGEKLFF,TGTGCCAGCAGCCGAGGACAGGGGGCAGGGGAAAAACTGTTTTTT
-,-,TRBJ2-5,TRBV11-2,16,CASSFLLGSSGETQYF,TGTGCCAGCAGCTTTCTTCTCGGGAGTAGCGGAGAGACCCAGTACTTC
TRBD1,-,TRBJ2-7,TRBV28,14,CASRSRTGSYEQYF,TGTGCCAGCAGGTCCAGGACAGGAAGCTACGAGCAGTACTTC
TRBD1,-,TRBJ2-2,TRBV6-5,15,CASSRGGANTGELFF,TGTGCCAGCAGTAGAGGGGGCGCGAACACCGGGGAGCTGTTTTTT
TRBD1,-,TRBJ2-3,TRBV9,16,CASSALQGASGDTQYF,TGTGCCAGCAGCGCCCTACAGGGGGCTTCTGGAGATACGCAGTATTTT
TRBD1,-,TRBJ2-1,TRBV5-6,15,CASSLRDRAYNEQFF,TGTGCCAGCAGCTTGAGGGACAGAGCCTACAATGAGCAGTTCTTC
-,few,TRBJ2-1,TRBV7-6,12,CASSELAPEQFF,TGTGCCAGCAGCGAGCTAGCGCCTGAGCAGTTCTTC
-,-,TRBJ2-3,TRBV29-1,13,CSGDRQGTDTQYF,TGCAGCGGGGATCGGCAGGGAACAGATACGCAGTATTTT
-,-,TRBJ1-5,TRBV28,20,CASFGQTRASITYSNQPQHF,TGTGCCAGTTTTGGACAGACCCGCGCCTCTATAACCTATAGCAATCAGCCCCAGCATTTT
-,-,TRBJ1-5,TRBV10-3,16,CAISESAVDSNQPQHF,TGTGCCATCAGTGAGTCCGCGGTCGATAGCAATCAGCCCCAGCATTTT
-,-,TRBJ2-5,TRBV4-1,16,CASSQAPKGLLWEQYF,TGCGCCAGCAGCCAAGCGCCCAAAGGGCTTCTCTGGGAGCAGTACTTC
TRBD1,-,TRBJ1-2,TRBV19,13,CASSIQGDYGYTF,TGTGCCAGTAGTATACAGGGGGACTATGGCTACACCTTC
-,once,TRBJ2-1,TRBV5-1,11,CASSLAGEQFF,TGCGCCAGCAGCTTGGCCGGGGAGCAGTTCTTC
-,-,TRBJ1-6,TRBV6-6,13,CASSSTGYSPLHF,TGTGCCAGCAGCTCGACAGGCTATTCACCCCTCCACTTT
-,-,TRBJ2-3,TRBV30,14,CAWKRALSTDTQYF,TGTGCCTGGAAGAGGGCGCTCAGCACAGATACGCAGTATTTT
-,-,TRBJ1-4,TRBV19,14,CASRADRNNEKLFF,TGTGCCAGTAGAGCCGACAGAAATAATGAAAAACTGTTTTTT
TRBD2,once,TRBJ2-3,TRBV9,17,CASSGGLAGGRTDTQYF,TGTGCCAGCAGCGGGGGACTAGCGGGGGGACGCACAGATACGCAGTATTTT
TRBD1,-,TRBJ2-7,TRBV11-3,15,CASSSGTVAVHEQYF,TGTGCCAGCAGCTCAGGGACAGTCGCGGTCCACGAGCAGTACTTC
-,-,TRBJ2-3,TRBV5-4,14,CASSLGAGTDTQYF,TGTGCCAGCAGCTTGGGGGCAGGGACAGATACGCAGTATTTT
-,once,TRBJ1-2,TRBV4-3,15,CASSRSAGADYGYTF,TGCGCCAGCAGCCGCTCAGCGGGGGCGGACTATGGCTACACCTTC
-,-,TRBJ2-3,TRBV10-3,14,CAISELGTSDTQYF,TGTGCCATTAGTGAGTTGGGAACTAGCGATACGCAGTATTTT
TRBD2,few,TRBJ2-7,TRBV14,16,CASSQERGGPSYEQYF,TGTGCCAGCAGCCAAGAACGGGGGGGCCCCTCCTACGAGCAGTACTTC
TRBD2,few,TRBJ2-1,TRBV9,14,CASSDGGVYNEQFF,TGTGCCAGCAGCGACGGGGGGGTCTACAATGAGCAGTTCTTC
-,-,TRBJ2-7,TRBV14,15,CASSQNRRVSYEQYF,TGTGCCAGCAGCCAAAACAGGAGGGTCTCCTACGAGCAGTACTTC
-,-,TRBJ2-1,TRBV5-1,15,CASSLLGGGESEQFF,TGCGCCAGCAGCTTGTTGGGAGGAGGGGAATCAGAGCAGTTCTTC
-,-,TRBJ2-5,TRBV18,15,CASSPYGGPQETQYF,TGTGCCAGCTCACCGTACGGAGGTCCCCAAGAGACCCAGTACTTC
-,-,TRBJ1-2,TRBV18,15,CASSPPENGNYGYTF,TGTGCCAGCTCACCACCGGAGAACGGAAACTATGGCTACACCTTC
TRBD1,-,TRBJ2-1,TRBV15,15,CATSRGAGGRYEQFF,TGTGCCACCAGCAGAGGGGCAGGGGGCCGTTATGAGCAGTTCTTC